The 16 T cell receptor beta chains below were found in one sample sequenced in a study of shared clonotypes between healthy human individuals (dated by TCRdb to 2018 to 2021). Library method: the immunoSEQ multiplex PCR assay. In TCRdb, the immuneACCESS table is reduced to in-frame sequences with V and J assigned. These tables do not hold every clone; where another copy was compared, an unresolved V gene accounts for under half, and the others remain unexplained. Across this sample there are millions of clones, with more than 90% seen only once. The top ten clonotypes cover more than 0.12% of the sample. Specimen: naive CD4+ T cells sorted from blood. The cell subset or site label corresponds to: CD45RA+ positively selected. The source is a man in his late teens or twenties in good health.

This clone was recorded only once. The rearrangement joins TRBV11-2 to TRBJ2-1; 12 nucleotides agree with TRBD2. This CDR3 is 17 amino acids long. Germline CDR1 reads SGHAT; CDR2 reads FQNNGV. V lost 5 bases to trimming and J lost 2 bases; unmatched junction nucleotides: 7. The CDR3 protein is CASSQTRLAGAYNEQFF. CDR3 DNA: TGTGCCAGCAGCCAAACCAGACTAGCGGGAGCCTACAATGAGCAGTTCTTC.

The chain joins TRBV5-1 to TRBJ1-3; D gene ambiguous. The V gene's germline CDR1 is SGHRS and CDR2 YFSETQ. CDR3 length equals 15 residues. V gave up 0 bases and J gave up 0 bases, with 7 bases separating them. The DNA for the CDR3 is TGCGCCAGCAGCTTGGTGTCAGGCTCTGGAAACACCATATATTTT. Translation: CASSLVSGSGNTIYF.

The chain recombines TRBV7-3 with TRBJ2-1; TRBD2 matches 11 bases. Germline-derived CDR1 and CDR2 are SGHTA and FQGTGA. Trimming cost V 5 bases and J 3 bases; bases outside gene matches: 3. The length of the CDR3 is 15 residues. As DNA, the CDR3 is TGTGCCAGCAGCCTAGCGGGGGGCTTCTACAATGAGCAGTTCTTC. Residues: CASSLAGGFYNEQFF. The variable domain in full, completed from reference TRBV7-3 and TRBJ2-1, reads GAGVSQTPSNKVTEKGKYVELRCDPISGHTALYWYRQSLGQGPEFLIYFQGTGAADDSGLPNDRFFAVRPEGSVSTLKIQRTERGDSAVYLCASSLAGGFYNEQFFGPGTRLTVL.

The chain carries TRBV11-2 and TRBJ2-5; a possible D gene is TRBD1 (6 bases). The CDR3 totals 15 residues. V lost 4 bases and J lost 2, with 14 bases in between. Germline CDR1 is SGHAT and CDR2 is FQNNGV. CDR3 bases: TGTGCCAGCAGCTCTAGGGGGACGGGTCAAGAGACCCAGTACTTC. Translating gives CASSSRGTGQETQYF.

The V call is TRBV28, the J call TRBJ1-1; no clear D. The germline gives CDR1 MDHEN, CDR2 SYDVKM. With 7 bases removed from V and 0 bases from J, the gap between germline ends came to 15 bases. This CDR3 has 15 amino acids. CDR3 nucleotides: TGTGCCAGCACCCTGCGTAGGATTATGAACACTGAAGCTTTCTTT. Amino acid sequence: CASTLRRIMNTEAFF.

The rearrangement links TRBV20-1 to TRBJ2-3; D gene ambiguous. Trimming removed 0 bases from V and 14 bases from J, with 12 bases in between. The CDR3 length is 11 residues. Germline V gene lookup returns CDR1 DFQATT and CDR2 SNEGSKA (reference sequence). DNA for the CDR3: TGCAGTGCTAGAGATGATCCTGTCCCGTATTTT. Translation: CSARDDPVPYF.

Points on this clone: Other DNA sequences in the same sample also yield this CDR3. The CDR3 nucleotides read TGCGCCAGCAGCTTGGGGCTGGGAAACACCATATATTTT. It codes for CASSLGLGNTIYF. The chain employs TRBV5-1 and TRBJ1-3, with unresolved D. The germline CDR1 and CDR2 sequences are SGHRS and YFSETQ. This CDR3 contains 13 residues. V lost 0 bases and J lost 4, with 5 bases in between.

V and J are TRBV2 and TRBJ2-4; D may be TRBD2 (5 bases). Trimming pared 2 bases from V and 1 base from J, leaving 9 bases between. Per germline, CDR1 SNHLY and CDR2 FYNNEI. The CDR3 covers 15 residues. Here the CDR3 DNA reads TGTGCCAGCAGTGAAAGCGGTAGGGCCAAAAACATTCAGTACTTC. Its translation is CASSESGRAKNIQYF.

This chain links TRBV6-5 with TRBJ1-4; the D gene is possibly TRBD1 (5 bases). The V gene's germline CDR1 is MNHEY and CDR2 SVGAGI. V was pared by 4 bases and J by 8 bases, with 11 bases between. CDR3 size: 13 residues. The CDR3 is CASSSRAAEKLFF. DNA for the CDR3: TGTGCCAGCAGTTCCAGGGCGGCAGAAAAACTGTTTTTT.

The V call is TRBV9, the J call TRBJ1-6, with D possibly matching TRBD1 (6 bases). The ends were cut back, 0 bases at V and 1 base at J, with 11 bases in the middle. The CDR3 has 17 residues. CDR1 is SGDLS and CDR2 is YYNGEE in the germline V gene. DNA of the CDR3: TGTGCCAGCAGCGTAGAGGGGGGTCGTTCCTATAATTCACCCCTCCACTTT. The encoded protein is CASSVEGGRSYNSPLHF.

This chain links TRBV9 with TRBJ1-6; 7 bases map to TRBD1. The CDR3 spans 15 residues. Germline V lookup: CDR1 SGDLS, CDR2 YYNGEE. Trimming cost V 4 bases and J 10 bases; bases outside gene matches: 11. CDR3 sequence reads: CASSPGTAFQSPLHF. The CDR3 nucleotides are TGTGCCAGCAGCCCCGGGACAGCATTCCAATCACCCCTCCACTTT.

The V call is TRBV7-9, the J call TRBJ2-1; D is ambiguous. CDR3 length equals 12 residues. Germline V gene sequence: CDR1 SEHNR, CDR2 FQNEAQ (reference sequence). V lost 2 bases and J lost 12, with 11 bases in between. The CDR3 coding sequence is TGTGCCAGCAGCTTATTGGGCGTCGGGCAGTTCTTC. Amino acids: CASSLLGVGQFF.

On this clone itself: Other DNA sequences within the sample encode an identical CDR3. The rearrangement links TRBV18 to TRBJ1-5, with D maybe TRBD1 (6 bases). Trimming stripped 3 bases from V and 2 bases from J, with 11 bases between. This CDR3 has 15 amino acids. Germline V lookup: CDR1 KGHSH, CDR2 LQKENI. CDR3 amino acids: CASSPGGAGNQPQHF. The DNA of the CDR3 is TGTGCCAGCTCACCGGGGGGGGCTGGCAATCAGCCCCAGCATTTT.

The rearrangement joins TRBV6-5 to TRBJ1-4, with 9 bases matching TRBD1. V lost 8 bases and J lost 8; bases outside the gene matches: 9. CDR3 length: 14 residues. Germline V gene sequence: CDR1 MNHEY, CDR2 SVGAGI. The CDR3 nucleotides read TGTGCCAGCGGCTGGACAGGGGATTCCGAAAAACTGTTTTTT. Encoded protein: CASGWTGDSEKLFF.

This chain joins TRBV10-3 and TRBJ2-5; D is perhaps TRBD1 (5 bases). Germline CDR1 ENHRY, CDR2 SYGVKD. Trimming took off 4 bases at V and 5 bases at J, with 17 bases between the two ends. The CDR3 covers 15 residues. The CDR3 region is CAISGMETGGETQYF. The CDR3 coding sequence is TGTGCCATCAGTGGGATGGAAACAGGTGGGGAGACCCAGTACTTC.

This CDR3 is CASSQDGQFDTGELFF. The CDR3 DNA reads TGCGCCAGCAGCCAAGATGGACAGTTCGACACCGGGGAGCTGTTTTTT. This chain uses TRBV4-1 with TRBJ2-2, with a tentative D call TRBD1 (6 bases). Trimming left V 0 bases short and J 3 bases short, with 11 bases between. This CDR3 is built from 16 residues. CDR1 is MGHRA and CDR2 is YSYEKL in the germline V gene.